The 27 T cell receptor beta chains given below trace back to one sample, sequenced in a study of T-cell memory formation after mild COVID-19 (dated by TCRdb to about 2021). The method was 5' RACE. The reads were generated on an Illumina NovaSeq 6000. TCRdb trimmed the raw reads at Q25, called clones with MiXCR and kept productive beta chains. When rows share a CDR3 protein, they turn into one entry using the most common DNA and genes. The sample data list roughly 130,000 distinct CDR3 sequences, and more than 15% of these were observed just once. In total, the top ten clones hold approximately 5% of the sample. The sequenced sample was PBMCs or a T cell subset sorted from them (not recorded which). The source of these receptors is a man between 18 and 35 years old who had mild COVID-19 (a few samples of this study predate the infection). The sample titles of this study are shuffled in the database, so cell type and time point are left out; the donor was told from shared clones.

This clonotype was seen only a few times. This chain connects TRBV15 to TRBJ2-1; TRBD2 is a possible D gene (5 bases). The germline CDR1 and CDR2 sequences are LNHNV and YYDKDF (reference sequence). This CDR3 region has 18 residues. Deletions cut 1 base from V and 5 bases from J, with 21 bases between. The CDR3 nucleotides are TGTGCCACCAGCAGAGCTATACTCACTTCGGGAACTCACAATGAGCAGTTCTTC. Translation: CATSRAILTSGTHNEQFF.

This clonotype occurred many times. V usage is TRBV5-1 and J usage is TRBJ2-7; D is unclear. Germline CDR1 and CDR2: SGHRS and YFSETQ. Trimming removed 4 bases at V and 2 bases at J, with 1 base between. The CDR3 consists of 10 residues. The CDR3 region is CASSTYEQYV. In DNA, the CDR3 is TGCGCCAGCAGCACCTACGAGCAGTACGTC.

This clonotype came up a few times. The gene calls are TRBV5-1 and TRBJ2-7, with a possible D match to TRBD2 (6 bases). Germline-derived CDR1 and CDR2 are SGHRS and YFSETQ. V lost 4 bases and J lost 2, with 16 bases in between. This CDR3 contains 15 residues. Written as DNA, the CDR3 is TGCGCCAGCAGCGTAGCCGGGACTGGGCCCTACGAGCAGTACTTC. It codes for CASSVAGTGPYEQYF.

Ten or more counts support this clonotype. The rearrangement links TRBV12-3 or TRBV12-4 to TRBJ2-1; 7 nucleotides line up with TRBD2. The CDR3 contains 15 residues. With V trimmed by 2 bases and J by 5 bases, 6 bases remained unmatched. The CDR3 DNA reads as TGTGCCAGCAGTTTAACGGGGGGTAAACACAATGAGCAGTTCTTC. It is translated as CASSLTGGKHNEQFF.

This clonotype was seen only a few times. The chain couples TRBV20-1 to TRBJ2-5, with D maybe TRBD2 (6 bases). CDR1 is DFQATT and CDR2 is SNEGSKA in the germline V gene (reference sequence). V lost 0 bases and J lost 3, with 8 bases in between. This CDR3 region has 13 residues. CDR3 sequence (DNA): TGCAGTGCTAGAGAGGCGGGGAAAGAGACCCAGTACTTC. Translated: CSAREAGKETQYF.

This clonotype has a handful of counts. The chain's CDR3 is CATSDRGGPLGETQYF. The DNA for the CDR3 is TGTGCCACCAGTGATCGGGGGGGACCCCTTGGAGAGACCCAGTACTTC. This sequence joins TRBV24-1 and TRBJ2-5; 8 bases agree with TRBD2. Germline values: CDR1 KGHDR, CDR2 SFDVKD. V was clipped by 3 bases and J by 4 bases; unmatched bases: 9. CDR3 size: 16 residues.

Only a few counts were recorded for this clonotype. The V gene is TRBV28, the J gene TRBJ1-5, with D perhaps TRBD1 (5 bases). The CDR3 has 13 amino acids. Germline loops: CDR1 MDHEN, CDR2 SYDVKM. The V end was cut by 4 bases, the J end by 9 bases, with 13 bases between. CDR3 sequence reads: CASSWDWDRPQHF. CDR3 DNA: TGTGCCAGCAGTTGGGACTGGGACCGGCCCCAGCATTTT.

This chain joins TRBV7-2 and TRBJ2-7; 8 bases are a match to TRBD2. CDR1 SGHTA and CDR2 FQGNSA come from the germline V gene. This CDR3 contains 16 residues. V was pared by 3 bases and J by 1 base, with 8 bases of the junction left unmatched. The CDR3 DNA is TGTGCCAGCAGCTTCCATGGGACTAGTGCTTCCTACGAGCAGTACTTC. Its protein is CASSFHGTSASYEQYF.

This clonotype was detected a few times. The chain carries TRBV7-9 and TRBJ2-5; no definite D call. This CDR3 contains 13 residues. Deletions cut 0 bases from V and 3 bases from J, with 5 bases between. Germline values: CDR1 SEHNR, CDR2 FQNEAQ (reference sequence). The CDR3 is CASSLAVKETQYF. Written as DNA, the CDR3 is TGTGCCAGCAGCTTAGCGGTGAAAGAGACCCAGTACTTC.

V and J are TRBV4-1 and TRBJ1-5; 7 bases agree with TRBD1. Germline V gene lookup returns CDR1 MGHRA and CDR2 YSYEKL. Germline trimming cut 4 bases from V and 7 bases from J; bases unmatched to any gene: 7. The CDR3 totals 14 residues. The CDR3 DNA is TGCGCCAGCAGCCCAGGACAGGTCAAACAGCCCCAGCATTTT. The encoded protein is CASSPGQVKQPQHF.

The chain carries TRBV7-8 and TRBJ2-7; weak D call: TRBD2 (5 bases). CDR1 and CDR2 (germline): SGHVS, FQNEAQ. The V end was cut by 8 bases, the J end by 3 bases, with 14 bases between. The CDR3 consists of 13 residues. CDR3 bases: TGTGCCAGCGGCCCCGGAGGAGACTACGAGCAGTACGTC. Translation gives CASGPGGDYEQYV.

V gene TRBV7-2 combines with J gene TRBJ2-1; 9 nucleotides align to TRBD2. V lost 8 bases, J lost 6 bases, and 5 bases stayed unmatched. The CDR3 covers 13 residues. Germline CDR1 and CDR2: SGHTA and FQGNSA. DNA of the CDR3: TGTGCCAGCTCTAGCGGGGAGGCCAATGAGCAGTTCTTC. Amino acids: CASSSGEANEQFF.

V and J are TRBV5-1 and TRBJ2-1, with 16 bases lining up with TRBD2. The CDR3 is made up of 16 amino acids. Looked up from germline, CDR1 is SGHRS and CDR2 is YFSETQ. After removal of 3 bases from V and 9 bases from J, the junction contained 6 bases not matched to a gene. This CDR3 is CASSSGTSGGASEQFF. CDR3 nucleotide sequence: TGCGCCAGCAGCTCCGGGACTAGCGGGGGGGCGAGTGAGCAGTTCTTC.

The rearrangement links TRBV5-4 to TRBJ2-7, with D perhaps TRBD2 (6 bases). V shed 4 bases and J shed 6 bases, with 14 bases lying between them. The length of the CDR3 is 13 residues. Germline V gene lookup returns CDR1 SGHNT and CDR2 YYREEE (reference sequence). The CDR3 spells CASSPGDPREQYF. CDR3 bases: TGTGCCAGCAGCCCGGGGGACCCTCGCGAGCAGTACTTC.

This clonotype was seen many times. The V call is TRBV5-6, the J call TRBJ1-1; 9 nucleotides agree with TRBD1. From germline, CDR1 is SGHDT and CDR2 YYEEEE. This CDR3 is 14 amino acids long. The J segment lost 5 bases and the V segment lost 3 bases, leaving 5 bases of the junction unmatched. The DNA of the CDR3 is TGTGCCAGCAGCTGGGGACAGGGTTGGACTGAAGCTTTCTTT. It is translated as CASSWGQGWTEAFF.

This clonotype was picked up a small number of times. The chain links TRBV5-1 to TRBJ2-3; TRBD1 agrees at 7 bases. The ends lost 2 bases at V and 1 base at J; junction bases unmatched: 7. CDR3 length equals 16 residues. Germline CDR1 SGHRS, CDR2 YFSETQ. The CDR3 here is CASSFLRTGGTDTQYF. The CDR3 DNA reads TGCGCCAGCAGCTTTTTACGGACAGGCGGCACAGATACGCAGTATTTT.

The chain links TRBV20-1 to TRBJ2-3; perhaps TRBD2 as D (5 bases). V dropped 3 bases and J dropped 4 bases, with 8 bases sitting between them. Germline V lookup: CDR1 DFQATT, CDR2 SNEGSKA (reference sequence). The CDR3 is made up of 12 amino acids. Here the CDR3 reads CSARSAADTQYF. The CDR3 nucleotides are TGCAGTGCTAGGTCAGCGGCAGATACGCAGTATTTT.

The chain combines TRBV24-1 with TRBJ2-1, with 7 bases matching TRBD1. Trimming took 3 bases from V and 1 from J; bases not matched to a gene: 17. Germline CDR1 and CDR2: KGHDR and SFDVKD. This CDR3 spans 20 amino acids. CDR3 region: CATSDPPGQRPSISYNEQFF. CDR3 bases: TGTGCCACCAGTGATCCCCCGGGACAGAGGCCATCTATATCCTACAATGAGCAGTTCTTC.

This clonotype was observed at least ten times. The rearrangement joins TRBV12-3 or TRBV12-4 to TRBJ1-2; 9 bases line up with TRBD1. The V and J ends lost 6 bases and 4 bases, in that order; junction bases with no gene match: 6. This CDR3 is 14 amino acids long. The CDR3 reads CASSPDRGSYGYTF. The CDR3 bases are TGTGCCAGCAGCCCGGACAGGGGAAGCTATGGCTACACCTTC.

V gene TRBV4-2 combines with J gene TRBJ1-1; D is perhaps TRBD1 (6 bases). Germline V gives CDR1 LGHNA, CDR2 YNFKEQ. CDR3 length: 14 amino acids. Trimming pared 1 base from V and 7 bases from J, leaving 13 bases between. The CDR3 loop is CASSQADRTGEAFF. For the CDR3, the DNA is TGTGCCAGCAGCCAAGCCGACAGGACGGGTGAAGCTTTCTTT.

This clonotype has more than one count but fewer than ten. This chain connects TRBV7-9 to TRBJ1-6, with D unresolved. Germline loops: CDR1 SEHNR, CDR2 FQNEAQ (reference sequence). Trimming took 5 bases from V and 10 from J, leaving 15 bases between them. This CDR3 spans 14 amino acids. The CDR3 loop is CASSAGPRGSPLHF. Written as DNA, the CDR3 is TGTGCCAGCAGCGCAGGACCGCGCGGATCACCCCTCCACTTT.

This clonotype was seen only a few times. J is TRBJ2-3 and V is TRBV24-1, with unresolved D. This CDR3 comprises 14 residues. Between the trimmed V and J ends, which lost 4 bases and 3 bases, there was a span of 10 bases. Germline V gene sequence: CDR1 KGHDR, CDR2 SFDVKD. The CDR3 reads CATSDPVQTDTQYF. CDR3 nucleotide sequence: TGTGCCACCAGTGACCCCGTACAGACAGATACGCAGTATTTT.

This clonotype was detected a few times. The chain has TRBV7-9 and TRBJ2-6, with unresolved D. V lost 3 bases and J lost 8, with 5 bases in between. Germline CDR1 and CDR2: SEHNR and FQNEAQ (reference sequence). The CDR3 is made up of 12 amino acids. The CDR3 DNA is TGTGCCAGCAGCTTCTCACCCAACGTCCTGACTTTC. Protein product: CASSFSPNVLTF.

The J gene is TRBJ1-6, the V gene TRBV4-3, with D possibly TRBD1 on 5 matching bases. The CDR3 extends over 15 amino acids. The germline gives CDR1 LGHNA, CDR2 YSLEER. CDR3 protein: CATSQALSYNSPLHF. The CDR3 nucleotides read TGCGCAACCTCACAGGCGCTCTCCTATAATTCACCCCTCCACTTT.

This clonotype has a handful of counts. This chain joins TRBV23-1 and TRBJ1-5, with 12 bases aligning to TRBD1. TRBV23-1 is given ORF status, its function remaining uncertain. V lost 2 bases to trimming and J lost 5 bases; unmatched junction nucleotides: 13. The CDR3 is 19 amino acids. Here the CDR3 DNA reads TGCGCCAGCAGTCAAAAAGGGACAGGGGGCATCCTTATGGATCAGCCCCAGCATTTT. It translates to CASSQKGTGGILMDQPQHF.

This clonotype was seen more than once but under ten times. V usage is TRBV5-1 and J usage is TRBJ2-7; 7 bases agree with TRBD1. CDR1 and CDR2 from the germline V gene are SGHRS and YFSETQ. This CDR3 is built from 13 residues. The J segment lost 7 bases and the V segment lost 4 bases, leaving 8 bases of the junction unmatched. The DNA for the CDR3 is TGCGCCAGCAGCGCCGGACAGGTGGGAGAGCAGTACTTC. Translated, it gives CASSAGQVGEQYF.

The chain employs TRBV5-1 and TRBJ1-1; TRBD1 matches at 7 bases. The CDR3 is 15 amino acids. With 4 bases clipped from V and 5 bases from J, the junction kept 11 bases outside the gene matches. Looked up from germline, CDR1 is SGHRS and CDR2 is YFSETQ. CDR3 protein: CASSGTTGAVTEAFF. The CDR3 DNA follows: TGCGCCAGCAGCGGGACAACAGGGGCGGTTACTGAAGCTTTCTTT.